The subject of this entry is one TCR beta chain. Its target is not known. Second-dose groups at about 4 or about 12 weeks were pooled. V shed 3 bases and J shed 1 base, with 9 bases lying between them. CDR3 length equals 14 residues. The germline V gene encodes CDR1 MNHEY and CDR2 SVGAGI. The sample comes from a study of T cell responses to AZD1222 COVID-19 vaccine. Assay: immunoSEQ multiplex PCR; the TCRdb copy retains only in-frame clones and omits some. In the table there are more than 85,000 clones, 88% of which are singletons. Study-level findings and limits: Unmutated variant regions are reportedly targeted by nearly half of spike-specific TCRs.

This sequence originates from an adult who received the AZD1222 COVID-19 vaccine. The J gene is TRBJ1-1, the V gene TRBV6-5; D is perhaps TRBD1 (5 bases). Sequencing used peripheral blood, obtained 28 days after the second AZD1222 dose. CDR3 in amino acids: CASSYGTGNTEAFF. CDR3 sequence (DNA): TGTGCCAGCAGTTATGGGACTGGGAACACTGAAGCTTTCTTT.